This T cell receptor (beta chain) was captured in a study of persistence of HIV-infected CD4 T cells. Overall study: A larger, less memory-rich fraction responded to anti-CD3/anti-CD28 beads than to antigen.

Study findings and constraints: Degenerate expanded CDR3beta sequences were enriched among CMV- and Gag-responding cells.

This was the immunoSEQ version 4 assay in survey mode. Libraries were prepared by immunoSEQ multiplex PCR; TCRdb keeps only in-frame clonotypes and omits some of them. The sample has tens of thousands of clones, just under 90% seen once. Nonspecific anti-CD3/anti-CD28 bead stimulation represents the broad CD4+ T cell repertoire. CD4+ T cells upregulating both CD40 ligand and CD69 were sorted as responding cells. Germline V gives CDR1 SNHLY, CDR2 FYNNEI. The CDR3 is 16 residues long. V lost 3 bases and J lost 0, with 14 bases in between. About this clone: Its antigen is unidentified.

The TCR comes from an adult woman with HIV who was CMV-seropositive. This specimen consisted of CD4+ T cells sorted from PBMCs after approximately 20-hour stimulation, obtained from a patient who received antiretroviral therapy. The chain uses TRBV2 and TRBJ1-1; D is perhaps TRBD1 (5 bases). Here the CDR3 reads CASSDYPGSLNTEAFF. Written as DNA, the CDR3 is TGTGCCAGCAGTGATTACCCAGGGTCCTTGAACACTGAAGCTTTCTTT.